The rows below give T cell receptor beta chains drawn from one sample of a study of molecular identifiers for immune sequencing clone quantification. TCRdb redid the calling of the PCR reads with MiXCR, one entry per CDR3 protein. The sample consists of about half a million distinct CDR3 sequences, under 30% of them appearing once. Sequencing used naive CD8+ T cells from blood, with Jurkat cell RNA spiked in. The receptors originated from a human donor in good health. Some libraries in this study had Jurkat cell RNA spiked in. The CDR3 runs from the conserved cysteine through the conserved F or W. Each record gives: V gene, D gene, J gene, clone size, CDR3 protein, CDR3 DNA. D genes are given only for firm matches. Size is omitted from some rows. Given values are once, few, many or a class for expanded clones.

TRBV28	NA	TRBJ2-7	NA	CASSPGEGAQEQYF	TGTGCCAGCAGCCCCGGGGAGGGGGCACAGGAGCAGTACTTC
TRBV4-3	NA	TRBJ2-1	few	CASSQVLGDRFNNEQFF	TGCGCCAGCAGCCAAGTTCTAGGAGATAGGTTCAACAATGAGCAGTTCTTC
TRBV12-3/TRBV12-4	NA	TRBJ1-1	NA	CASALGVTTEAFF	TGTGCCAGCGCCTTAGGGGTAACCACTGAAGCTTTCTTT
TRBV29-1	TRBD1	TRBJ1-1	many	CSVSTGTGAFF	TGCAGCGTTTCGACAGGGACGGGAGCTTTCTTT
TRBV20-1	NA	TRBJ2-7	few	CSARVTESYEQYF	TGCAGTGCTAGAGTGACGGAATCCTACGAGCAGTACTTC
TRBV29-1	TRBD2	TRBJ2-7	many	CSGVGTSDEQYF	TGCAGCGGTGTAGGGACTAGCGACGAGCAGTACTTC
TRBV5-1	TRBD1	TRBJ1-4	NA	CASSLTDRWTELLLF	TGCGCCAGCAGCTTGACGGACAGGTGGACTGAATTACTGTTATTT
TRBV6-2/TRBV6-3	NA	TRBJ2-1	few	CASSYTPGSNLREQFF	TGTGCCAGCAGTTACACCCCGGGGTCAAATCTCCGTGAGCAGTTCTTC
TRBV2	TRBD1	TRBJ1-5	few	CASSERDSRFYSNQPQHF	TGTGCCAGCAGTGAAAGGGACAGCAGGTTTTATAGCAATCAGCCCCAGCATTTT
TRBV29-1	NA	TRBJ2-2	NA	CSVVSSGTRQTGELFF	TGCAGCGTTGTCTCTTCCGGAACACGACAGACCGGGGAGCTGTTTTTT
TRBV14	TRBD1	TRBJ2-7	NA	CASSHLGGRGEQYF	TGTGCCAGCAGCCACTTAGGGGGCCGGGGCGAGCAGTACTTC
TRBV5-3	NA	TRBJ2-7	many	CASSATREFYEQYF	TGTGCCAGCAGCGCGACACGCGAGTTCTACGAGCAGTACTTC
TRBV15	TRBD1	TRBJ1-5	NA	CATSRDSAGGFQPQHF	TGTGCCACCAGCAGAGATTCGGCAGGGGGCTTCCAGCCCCAGCATTTT
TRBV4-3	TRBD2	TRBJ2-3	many	CASSQDSASGRDTQYF	TGCGCCAGCAGCCAAGATTCCGCTAGCGGGAGGGATACGCAGTATTTT
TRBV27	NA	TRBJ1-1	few	CASSYLDGNTEAFF	TGTGCCAGCAGTTACCTGGACGGGAACACTGAAGCTTTCTTT
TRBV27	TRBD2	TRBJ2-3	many	CASSFGGRRDTQYF	TGTGCCAGCAGTTTTGGCGGGAGGAGAGATACGCAGTATTTT
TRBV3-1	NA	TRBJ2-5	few	CASSQEGQYQETQYF	TGTGCCAGCAGCCAAGAAGGACAGTACCAAGAGACCCAGTACTTC
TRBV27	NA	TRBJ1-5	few	CASSSGLGNQPQHF	TGTGCCAGCAGTTCAGGGTTGGGCAATCAGCCCCAGCATTTT
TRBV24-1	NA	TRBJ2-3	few	CATSDLDVGDPTSSTQYF	TGTGCCACCAGTGATTTGGACGTAGGAGACCCTACCTCCTCCACGCAGTATTTT
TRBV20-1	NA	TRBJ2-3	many	CSARNGDTQYF	TGCAGTGCCCGAAATGGGGATACGCAGTATTTT
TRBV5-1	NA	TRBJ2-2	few	CASSPTSRSNTGELFF	TGCGCCAGCAGCCCCACCAGCCGCAGTAACACCGGGGAGCTGTTTTTT
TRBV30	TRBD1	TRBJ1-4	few	CAWSVLGGTGPGRDEKLFF	TGTGCCTGGAGTGTACTGGGAGGGACAGGGCCCGGCAGGGATGAAAAACTGTTTTTT
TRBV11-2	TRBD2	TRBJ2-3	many	CASSSDRLAGATDTQYF	TGTGCCAGCAGCTCGGACCGACTAGCGGGGGCAACAGATACGCAGTATTTT
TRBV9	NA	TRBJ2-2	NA	CAGAGSSGDATGELFF	TGTGCCGGCGCGGGGTCATCCGGGGATGCCACCGGGGAGCTGTTTTTT
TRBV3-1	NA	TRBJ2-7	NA	CANSQESWYEQYF	TGTGCCAACAGCCAAGAAAGTTGGTACGAGCAGTACTTC
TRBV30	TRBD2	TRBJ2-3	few	CAWSTSGGATDTQYF	TGTGCCTGGAGTACGAGCGGGGGGGCAACAGATACGCAGTATTTT
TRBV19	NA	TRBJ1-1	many	CASSVQMNTEAFF	TGTGCCAGTAGTGTTCAAATGAACACTGAAGCTTTCTTT
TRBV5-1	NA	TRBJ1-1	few	CASSPGWGLNTEAFF	TGCGCCAGCAGCCCCGGTTGGGGACTGAACACTGAAGCTTTCTTT
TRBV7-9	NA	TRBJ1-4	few	CASSLTDQNEKLFF	TGTGCCAGCAGCCTGACAGATCAAAATGAAAAACTGTTTTTT
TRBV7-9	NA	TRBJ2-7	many	CASSASLGYTTYEQYF	TGTGCCAGCAGTGCCTCATTGGGATATACGACCTACGAGCAGTACTTC
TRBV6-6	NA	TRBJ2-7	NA	CASSYFVSTYEQYF	TGTGCCAGCAGTTATTTTGTGAGCACCTACGAGCAGTACTTC
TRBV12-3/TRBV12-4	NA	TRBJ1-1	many	CASSPPSQRERAFF	TGTGCCAGCAGTCCGCCGTCACAGAGGGAGCGAGCTTTCTTT
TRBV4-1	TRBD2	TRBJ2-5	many	CASSPRLAGIPAETQYF	TGCGCCAGCAGCCCCCGCCTAGCGGGCATACCCGCGGAGACCCAGTACTTC
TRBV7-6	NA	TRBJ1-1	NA	CASSLGDPTGGTEAFF	TGTGCCAGCAGCTTAGGGGACCCAACTGGCGGCACTGAAGCTTTCTTT
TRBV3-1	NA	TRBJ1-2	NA	CASSQDRDLDGYTF	TGTGCCAGCAGCCAAGACAGGGATCTGGATGGCTACACCTTC
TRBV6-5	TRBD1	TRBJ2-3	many	CASSLNRGLSTDTQYF	TGTGCCAGCAGTTTGAACAGGGGGCTGAGCACAGATACGCAGTATTTT
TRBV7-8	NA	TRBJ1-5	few	CASSLSGPPPQHF	TGTGCCAGCAGCCTATCCGGCCCCCCGCCCCAGCATTTT
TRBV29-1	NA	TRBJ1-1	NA	CSGQTRVEAFF	TGCAGCGGACAAACAAGGGTTGAAGCTTTCTTT
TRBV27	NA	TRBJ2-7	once	CASSLGRHQYEQYF	TGTGCCAGCAGTTTAGGCAGGCACCAATACGAGCAGTACTTC
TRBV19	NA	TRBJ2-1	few	CASSMQGAGEQFF	TGTGCCAGTAGTATGCAAGGGGCAGGTGAGCAGTTCTTC